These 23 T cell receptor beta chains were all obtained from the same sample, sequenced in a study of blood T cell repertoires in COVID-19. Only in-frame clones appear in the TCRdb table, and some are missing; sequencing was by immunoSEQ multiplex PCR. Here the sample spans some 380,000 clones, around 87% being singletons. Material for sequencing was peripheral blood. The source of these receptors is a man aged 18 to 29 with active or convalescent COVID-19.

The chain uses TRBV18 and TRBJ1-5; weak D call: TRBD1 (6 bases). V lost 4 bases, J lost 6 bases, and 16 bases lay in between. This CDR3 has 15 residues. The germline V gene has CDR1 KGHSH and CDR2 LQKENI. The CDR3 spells CASSLRTDSGQPQHF. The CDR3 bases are TGTGCCAGCTCACTAAGGACAGATTCTGGTCAGCCCCAGCATTTT. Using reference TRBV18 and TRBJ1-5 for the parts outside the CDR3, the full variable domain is NAGVMQNPRHLVRRRGQEARLRCSPMKGHSHVYWYRQLPEEGLKFMVYLQKENIIDESGMPKERFSAEFPKEGPSILRIQQVVRGDSAAYFCASSLRTDSGQPQHFGDGTRLSIL.

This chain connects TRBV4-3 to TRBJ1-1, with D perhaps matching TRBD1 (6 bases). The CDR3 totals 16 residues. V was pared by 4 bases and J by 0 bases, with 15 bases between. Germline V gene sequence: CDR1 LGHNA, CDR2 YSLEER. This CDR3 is CASSPVMGGLNTEAFF. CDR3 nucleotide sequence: TGCGCCAGCAGCCCCGTAATGGGGGGGCTGAACACTGAAGCTTTCTTT.

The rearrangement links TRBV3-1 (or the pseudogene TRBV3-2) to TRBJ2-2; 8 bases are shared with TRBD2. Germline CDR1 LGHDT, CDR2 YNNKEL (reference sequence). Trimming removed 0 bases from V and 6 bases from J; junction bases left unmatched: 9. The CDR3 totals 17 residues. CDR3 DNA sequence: TGTGCCAGCAGCCAAGATCGCAGCGGGAGCGTCGCCGGGGAGCTGTTTTTT. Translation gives CASSQDRSGSVAGELFF.

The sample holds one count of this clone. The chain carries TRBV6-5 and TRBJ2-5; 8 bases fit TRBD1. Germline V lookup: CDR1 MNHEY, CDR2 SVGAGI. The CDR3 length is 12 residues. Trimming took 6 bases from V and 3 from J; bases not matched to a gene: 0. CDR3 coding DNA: TGTGCCAGCAGGGACAGGGAAGAGACCCAGTACTTC. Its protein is CASRDREETQYF.

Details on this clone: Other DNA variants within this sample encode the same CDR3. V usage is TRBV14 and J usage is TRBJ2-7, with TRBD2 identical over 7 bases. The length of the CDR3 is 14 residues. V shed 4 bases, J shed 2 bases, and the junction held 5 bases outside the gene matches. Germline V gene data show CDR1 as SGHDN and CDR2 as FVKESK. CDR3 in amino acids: CASSRSGGAYEQYF. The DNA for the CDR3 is TGTGCCAGCAGCCGTTCTGGGGGGGCCTACGAGCAGTACTTC.

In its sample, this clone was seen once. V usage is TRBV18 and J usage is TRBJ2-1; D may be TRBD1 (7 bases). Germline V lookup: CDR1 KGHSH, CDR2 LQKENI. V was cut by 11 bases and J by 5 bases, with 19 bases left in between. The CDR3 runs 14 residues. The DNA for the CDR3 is TGTGCCTGTGCTGGAGGGGGCTTCGACAATGAGCAGTTCTTC. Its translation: CACAGGGFDNEQFF.

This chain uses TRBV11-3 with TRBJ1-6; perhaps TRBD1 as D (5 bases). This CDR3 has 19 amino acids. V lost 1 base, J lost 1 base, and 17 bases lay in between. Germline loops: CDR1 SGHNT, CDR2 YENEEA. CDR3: CASSLGWQKQVSYNSPLHF. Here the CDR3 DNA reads TGTGCCAGCAGCTTAGGTTGGCAGAAACAGGTTTCCTATAATTCACCCCTCCACTTT.

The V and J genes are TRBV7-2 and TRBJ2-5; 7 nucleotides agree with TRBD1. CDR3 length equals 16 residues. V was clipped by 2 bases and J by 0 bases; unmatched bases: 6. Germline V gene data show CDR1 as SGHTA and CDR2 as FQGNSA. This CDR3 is CASSLIQGSYQETQYF. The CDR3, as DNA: TGTGCCAGCAGCTTAATACAGGGGAGCTACCAAGAGACCCAGTACTTC.

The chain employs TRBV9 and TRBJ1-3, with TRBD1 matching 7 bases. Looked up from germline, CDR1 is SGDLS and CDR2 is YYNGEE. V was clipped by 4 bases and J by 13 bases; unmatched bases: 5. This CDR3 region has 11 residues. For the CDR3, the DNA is TGTGCCAGCAGCACCGGGACAGCGATATATTTT. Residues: CASSTGTAIYF.

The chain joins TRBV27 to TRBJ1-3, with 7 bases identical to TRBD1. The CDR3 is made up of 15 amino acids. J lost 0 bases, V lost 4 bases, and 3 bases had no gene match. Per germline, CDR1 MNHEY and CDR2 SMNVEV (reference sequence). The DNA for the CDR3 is TGTGCCAGCAGTTGGGACAGTAGCTCTGGAAACACCATATATTTT. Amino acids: CASSWDSSSGNTIYF.

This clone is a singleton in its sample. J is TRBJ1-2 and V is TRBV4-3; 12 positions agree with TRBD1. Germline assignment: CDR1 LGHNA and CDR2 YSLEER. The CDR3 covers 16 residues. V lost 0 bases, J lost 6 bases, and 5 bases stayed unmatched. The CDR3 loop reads CASSQDSGDRGHGYTF. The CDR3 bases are TGCGCCAGCAGCCAAGATTCCGGGGACAGGGGGCATGGCTACACCTTC.

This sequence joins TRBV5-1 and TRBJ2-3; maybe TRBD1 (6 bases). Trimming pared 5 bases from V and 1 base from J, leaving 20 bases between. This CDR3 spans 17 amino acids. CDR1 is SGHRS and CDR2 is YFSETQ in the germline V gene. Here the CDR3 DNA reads TGCGCCAGCAGGGTTCTGGGCGACAGGCGCCGCACAGATACGCAGTATTTT. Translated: CASRVLGDRRRTDTQYF.

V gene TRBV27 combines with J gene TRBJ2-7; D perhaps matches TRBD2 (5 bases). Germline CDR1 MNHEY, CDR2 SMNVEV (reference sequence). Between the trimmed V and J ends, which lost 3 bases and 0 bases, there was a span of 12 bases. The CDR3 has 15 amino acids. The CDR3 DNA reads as TGTGCCAGCAGTTTCCACGGGATTCTCTCCTACGAGCAGTACTTC. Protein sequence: CASSFHGILSYEQYF.

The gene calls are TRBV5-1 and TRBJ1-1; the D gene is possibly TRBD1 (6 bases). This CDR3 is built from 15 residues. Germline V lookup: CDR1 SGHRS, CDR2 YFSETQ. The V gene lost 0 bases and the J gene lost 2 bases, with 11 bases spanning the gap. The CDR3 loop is CASSLGQADNTEAFF. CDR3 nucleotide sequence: TGCGCCAGCAGCTTGGGACAGGCCGACAACACTGAAGCTTTCTTT.

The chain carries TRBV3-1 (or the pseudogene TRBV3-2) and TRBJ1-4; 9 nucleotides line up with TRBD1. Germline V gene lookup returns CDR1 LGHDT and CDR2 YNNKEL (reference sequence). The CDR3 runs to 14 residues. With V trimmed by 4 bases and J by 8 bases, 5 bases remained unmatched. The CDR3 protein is CASSPGTGSEKLFF. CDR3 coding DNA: TGTGCCAGCAGCCCTGGGACAGGGAGCGAAAAACTGTTTTTT.

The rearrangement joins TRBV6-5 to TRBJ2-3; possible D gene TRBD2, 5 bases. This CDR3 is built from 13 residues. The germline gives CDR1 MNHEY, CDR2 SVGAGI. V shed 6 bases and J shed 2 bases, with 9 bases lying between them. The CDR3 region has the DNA TGTGCCAGCAGCATTGACTACACAGATACGCAGTATTTT. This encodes CASSIDYTDTQYF.

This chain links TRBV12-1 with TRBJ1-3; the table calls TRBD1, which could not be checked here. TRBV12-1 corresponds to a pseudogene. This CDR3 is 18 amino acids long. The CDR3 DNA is TGTGCCAGCAGAAACAATGGCCGGGACAGGGGCTCTGGAAACACCATATATTTT. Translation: CASRNNGRDRGSGNTIYF.

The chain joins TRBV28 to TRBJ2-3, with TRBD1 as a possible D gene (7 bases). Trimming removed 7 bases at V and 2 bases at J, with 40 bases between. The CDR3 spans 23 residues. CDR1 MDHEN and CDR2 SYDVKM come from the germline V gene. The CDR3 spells CASTLDRRGFSGFDGVATDTQYF. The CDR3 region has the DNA TGTGCCAGCACCCTGGACAGGAGAGGGTTTAGCGGCTTCGATGGTGTTGCCACAGATACGCAGTATTTT.

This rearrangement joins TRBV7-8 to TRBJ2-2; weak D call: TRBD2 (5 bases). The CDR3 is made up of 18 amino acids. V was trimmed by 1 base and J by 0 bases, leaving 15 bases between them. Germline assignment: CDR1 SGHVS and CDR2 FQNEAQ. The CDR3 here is CASSLVSSHPSNTGELFF. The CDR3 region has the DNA TGTGCCAGCAGCTTAGTGTCTAGCCATCCCTCGAACACCGGGGAGCTGTTTTTT.

In DNA, the CDR3 is TGTGCCACCTCCGACCGGGGTTACGAGCAGTACTTC. Encoded protein: CATSDRGYEQYF. The chain is built from TRBV2 and TRBJ2-7, with a tentative D call TRBD2 (5 bases). The CDR3 has 12 amino acids. V shed 10 bases and J shed 4 bases, with 14 bases lying between them. The germline gives CDR1 SNHLY, CDR2 FYNNEI.

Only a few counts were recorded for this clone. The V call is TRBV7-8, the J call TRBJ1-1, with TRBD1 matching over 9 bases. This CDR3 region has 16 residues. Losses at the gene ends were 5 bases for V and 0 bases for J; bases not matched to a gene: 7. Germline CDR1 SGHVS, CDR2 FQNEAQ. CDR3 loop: CASSLTGGVMNTEAFF. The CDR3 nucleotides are TGTGCCAGCAGCCTGACAGGGGGAGTCATGAACACTGAAGCTTTCTTT.

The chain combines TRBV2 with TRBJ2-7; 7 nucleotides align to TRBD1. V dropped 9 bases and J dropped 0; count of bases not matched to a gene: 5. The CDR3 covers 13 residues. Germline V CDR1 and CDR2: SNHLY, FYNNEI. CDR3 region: CARGTANSYEQYF. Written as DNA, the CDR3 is TGTGCCAGAGGGACAGCGAACTCCTACGAGCAGTACTTC.

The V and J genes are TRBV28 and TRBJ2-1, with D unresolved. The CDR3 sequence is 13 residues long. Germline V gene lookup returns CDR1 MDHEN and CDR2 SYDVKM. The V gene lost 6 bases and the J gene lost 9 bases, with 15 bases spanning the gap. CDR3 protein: CASRIAKITEQFF. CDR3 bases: TGTGCCAGCAGAATTGCTAAGATAACTGAGCAGTTCTTC.